The 17 T cell receptor beta chains presented below share a single source sample, sequenced in a study of cytomegalovirus exposure and HLA in healthy donors. The PCR was carried out with 60 Vbeta primers and 13 Jbeta primers. Sequenced by immunoSEQ multiplex PCR; TCRdb stores in-frame clones only, minus some. The sample lists under 200,000 clones, about 80% occurring once. Sequenced: PBMCs. These receptors were obtained from a man between 45 and 60 years old in good health and CMV-seropositive.

The DNA for the CDR3 is TGTGCCAGCAGACAACAGGGGGTCGGCTATGGCTACACCTTC. It is translated as CASRQQGVGYGYTF. The chain combines TRBV6-5 with TRBJ1-2; 8 bases map to TRBD1. This CDR3 comprises 14 residues. Germline CDR1 and CDR2: MNHEY and SVGAGI. Unmatched junction bases numbered 7, after V lost 6 bases and J lost 4 bases.

CDR3 amino acids: CASSLARRGLTYEQYF. CDR3 DNA: TGTGCCAGCAGCTTGGCCCGCCGGGGACTTACCTACGAGCAGTACTTC. The chain joins TRBV5-6 to TRBJ2-7; tentative D call: TRBD2 (6 bases). Per the germline V gene, CDR1 is SGHDT and CDR2 is YYEEEE. The germline V and J ends were trimmed by 0 bases and 2 bases, with 15 bases remaining between them. This CDR3 is built from 16 residues.

V usage is TRBV7-9 and J usage is TRBJ1-4; no clear D gene. This CDR3 has 14 residues. The V gene's germline CDR1 is SEHNR and CDR2 FQNEAQ (reference sequence). V was trimmed by 2 bases and J by 8 bases, leaving 12 bases between them. DNA of the CDR3: TGTGCCAGCAGCTTAAACAGACCGGGAGAAAAACTGTTTTTT. Its translation is CASSLNRPGEKLFF. The full variable domain, completed using reference TRBV7-9 and TRBJ1-4, is DTGVSQNPRHKITKRGQNVTFRCDPISEHNRLYWYRQTLGQGPEFLTYFQNEAQLEKSRLLSDRFSAERPKGSFSTLEIQRTEQGDSAMYLCASSLNRPGEKLFFGSGTQLSVL.

CDR3 coding DNA: TGTGCCAGCGCCCCTGGACAGGGATTTGAAGCTTTCTTT. This encodes CASAPGQGFEAFF. The chain has TRBV27 and TRBJ1-1; 8 bases line up with TRBD1. This CDR3 comprises 13 residues. Germline V gene data show CDR1 as MNHEY and CDR2 as SMNVEV (reference sequence). After removal of 8 bases from V and 7 bases from J, the junction contained 9 bases not matched to a gene.

This sequence joins TRBV7-2 and TRBJ1-1; possible D gene TRBD1, 6 bases. CDR1 is SGHTA and CDR2 is FQGNSA in the germline V gene. This CDR3 has 16 residues. V was shortened by 5 bases and J by 1 base, with 17 bases between the two germline ends. The CDR3 sequence is CASSLRTASGNTEAFF. CDR3 DNA sequence: TGTGCCAGCAGCCTCCGGACAGCGTCGGGGAACACTGAAGCTTTCTTT.

The chain links TRBV2 to TRBJ2-3; TRBD2 agrees at 7 bases. The J segment lost 2 bases and the V segment lost 7 bases, leaving 15 bases of the junction unmatched. The CDR3 extends over 17 amino acids. Germline CDR1 is SNHLY and CDR2 is FYNNEI. The CDR3 DNA reads TGTGCCAGCAACCACCAAATTCTAGCGGAGAACACAGATACGCAGTATTTT. This gives the protein CASNHQILAENTDTQYF.

CDR3 protein: CAISGGQTYEQYF. The CDR3 DNA follows: TGTGCCATCAGTGGGGGACAGACCTACGAGCAGTACTTC. The chain has TRBV10-3 and TRBJ2-5, with 7 bases aligning to TRBD1. Judging by the DNA end, TRBJ2-7 fits better; the J call may be wrong. The germline gives CDR1 ENHRY, CDR2 SYGVKD. The CDR3 is 13 amino acids.

This chain links TRBV19 with TRBJ2-2; 8 bases are a match to TRBD1. Per the germline V gene, CDR1 is LNHDA and CDR2 is SQIVND (reference sequence). V was pared by 10 bases and J by 3 bases, with 13 bases of the junction left unmatched. CDR3 size: 16 residues. The chain's CDR3 is CATGEGQGYDTGELFF. The DNA for the CDR3 is TGTGCCACAGGTGAAGGACAGGGCTATGACACCGGGGAGCTGTTTTTT. The full variable domain, rest sourced from reference TRBV19 and TRBJ2-2, is DGGITQSPKYLFRKEGQNVTLSCEQNLNHDAMYWYRQDPGQGLRLIYYSQIVNDFQKGDIAEGYSVSREKKESFPLTVTSAQKNPTAFYLCATGEGQGYDTGELFFGEGSRLTVL.

The chain joins TRBV29-1 to TRBJ2-5; 7 nucleotides align to TRBD1. The DNA end is more similar to TRBJ2-7, so the J call may be wrong. This CDR3 contains 12 residues. CDR1 and CDR2 (germline): SQVTM, ANQGSEA. The CDR3 nucleotides are TGCAGCGTTAGACAGGGCTCCTACGAGCAGTACTTC. Encoded protein: CSVRQGSYEQYF.

This chain joins TRBV6-6 and TRBJ1-1; TRBD1 matches 7 bases. The CDR3 extends over 13 amino acids. V trimming: 7 bases; J trimming: 3 bases; junction bases outside the gene matches: 5. CDR1 and CDR2 from the germline V gene are MNHNY and SVGAGI (reference sequence). The CDR3: CASMGTAYTEAFF. For the CDR3, the DNA is TGTGCCAGCATGGGGACAGCTTACACTGAAGCTTTCTTT.

The J gene is TRBJ2-1, the V gene TRBV20-1; TRBD2 is a possible D gene (6 bases). The length of the CDR3 is 11 residues. Trimming removed 8 bases from V and 7 bases from J, with 12 bases in between. The germline CDR1 and CDR2 sequences are DFQATT and SNEGSKA (reference sequence). In DNA, the CDR3 is TGCAGTTCGGAACTAGCAAATGAGCAGTTCTTC. Its protein product is CSSELANEQFF.

V and J are TRBV4-1 and TRBJ2-3, with 7 bases lining up with TRBD1. The CDR3 is made up of 16 amino acids. V dropped 2 bases and J dropped 4; count of bases not matched to a gene: 9. Germline V CDR1 and CDR2: MGHRA, YSYEKL. The CDR3 here is CASSQSGTVGADTQYF. The DNA for the CDR3 is TGCGCCAGCAGCCAATCGGGGACAGTGGGGGCAGATACGCAGTATTTT.

The chain uses TRBV13 and TRBJ2-7, with unresolved D. The V end lost 1 base, the J end lost 0 bases, and 7 bases lay between the germline ends. The CDR3 covers 14 residues. Germline CDR1 reads PRHDT; CDR2 reads FYEKMQ (reference sequence). CDR3 sequence: CASSLVGLSYEQYF. Written as DNA, the CDR3 is TGTGCCAGCAGCTTAGTTGGGCTCTCCTACGAGCAGTACTTC.

The chain links TRBV6-6 to TRBJ1-2; D is ambiguous. The ends were cut back, 6 bases at V and 2 bases at J, with 10 bases in the middle. This CDR3 comprises 13 residues. Germline V gives CDR1 MNHNY, CDR2 SVGAGI (reference sequence). The CDR3 protein is CASSHRENYGYTF. In DNA form, the CDR3 reads TGTGCCAGCAGCCACCGGGAAAACTATGGCTACACCTTC.

This chain connects TRBV12-5 to TRBJ1-1; the match to TRBD1 covers 8 bases. This CDR3 contains 16 residues. V lost 0 bases, J lost 1 base, and 4 bases stayed unmatched. Germline CDR1 is LGHNT and CDR2 is FRNRAP. The chain's CDR3 is CASGLVLGQENTEAFF. CDR3 coding DNA: TGTGCTAGTGGTTTGGTACTGGGACAGGAGAACACTGAAGCTTTCTTT.

The chain employs TRBV6-4 and TRBJ2-2, with D maybe TRBD2 (6 bases). The CDR3 is 16 amino acids. The ends were cut back, 0 bases at V and 6 bases at J, with 14 bases in the middle. Germline CDR1 reads MRHNA; CDR2 reads SNTAGT. Here the CDR3 DNA reads TGTGCCAGCAGTGACTCGATGGGGGGTGTAGCCGGGGAGCTGTTTTTT. Translated: CASSDSMGGVAGELFF.

J is TRBJ1-4 and V is TRBV28; TRBD1 matches 8 bases. Germline assignment: CDR1 MDHEN and CDR2 SYDVKM. The junction had 10 bases not matched to a gene; V was cut back by 5 bases and J by 8 bases. This CDR3 is 15 amino acids long. This CDR3 is CASSDGTGKREKLFF. The CDR3, as DNA: TGTGCCAGCAGTGACGGGACAGGAAAGCGAGAAAAACTGTTTTTT.